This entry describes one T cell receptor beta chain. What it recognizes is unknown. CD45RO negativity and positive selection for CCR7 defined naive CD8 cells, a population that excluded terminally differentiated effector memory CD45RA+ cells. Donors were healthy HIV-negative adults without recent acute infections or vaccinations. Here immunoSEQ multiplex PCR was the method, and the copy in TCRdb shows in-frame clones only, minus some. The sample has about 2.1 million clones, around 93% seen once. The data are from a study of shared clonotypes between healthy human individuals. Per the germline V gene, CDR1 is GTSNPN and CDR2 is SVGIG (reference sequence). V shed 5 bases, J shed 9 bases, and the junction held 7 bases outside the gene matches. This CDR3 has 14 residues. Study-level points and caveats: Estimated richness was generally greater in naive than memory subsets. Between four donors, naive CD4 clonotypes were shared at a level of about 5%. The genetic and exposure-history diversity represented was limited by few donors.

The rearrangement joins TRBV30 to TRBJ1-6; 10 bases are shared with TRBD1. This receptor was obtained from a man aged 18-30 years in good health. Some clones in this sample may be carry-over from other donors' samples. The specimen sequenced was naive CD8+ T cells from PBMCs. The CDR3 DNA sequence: TGTGCCTGGCGACGGGACAGGGGCTTTTCACCCCTCCACTTT. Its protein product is CAWRRDRGFSPLHF.